The clone carrying this T cell receptor beta chain was seen a few times. Its antigen remains unknown. TCRdb redid the calling of the reads with MiXCR, one entry per CDR3 protein. The sample records some 560,000 distinct CDR3 sequences, under 45% being singletons. This sample was taken from a study of T cell repertoires in cytomegalovirus infection. For the study at large: Matching HLA type, along with CMV infection, was indicated by public TCR beta signatures.

CDR1 is SGHVS and CDR2 is FNYEAQ in the germline V gene. The CDR3 length is 10 residues. The ends were cut back, 5 bases at V and 6 bases at J, with 4 bases in the middle. Sample: cultured PBMCs, taken from culture after CMV antigen stimulation. This TCR was sampled from a human donor in good health (CMV status not recorded). Some clones in this sample may be carry-over from other donors' samples. J is TRBJ1-1 and V is TRBV7-6; D is undetermined. The CDR3 here is CASSTSEAFF. For the CDR3, the DNA is TGTGCCAGCAGCACTTCTGAAGCTTTCTTT.